Listed below are T cell receptor beta chains from one sample, sequenced in a study of control samples from healthy donors and cancer patients. Profiling relied on immunoSEQ multiplex PCR, and the TCRdb table lists in-frame clones only, not all of them. The sample shows about 160,000 clones, around 96% of them seen only once. The sample taken for sequencing was blood. All receptors derive from a woman aged 25 to 39 in good health. CDR3s include the opening cysteine and the closing phenylalanine or tryptophan. The D gene is left open where the match is weak.

v_call,d_call,j_call,cdr3_nt,cdr3_aa
TRBV7-6,TRBD2,TRBJ2-2,TGTGCCAGCAGTCCCGGGACTAGCGGGCTTACGAACACCGGGGAGCTGTTTTTT,CASSPGTSGLTNTGELFF
TRBV19,.,TRBJ1-3,TGTGCCAGTAGTCCCGGAGCTGGAAACACCATATATTTT,CASSPGAGNTIYF
TRBV28,.,TRBJ2-3,TGTGCCAGCAGTTCCAGGGAAGACACAGATACGCAGTATTTT,CASSSREDTDTQYF
TRBV2,.,TRBJ1-6,TGTGCCAGCAGACACAGGGCAGATAATTCACCCCTCCACTTT,CASRHRADNSPLHF
TRBV5-1,TRBD1,TRBJ1-1,TGCGCCAGCAGCGGACAGGGGTTGAACACTGAAGCTTTCTTT,CASSGQGLNTEAFF
TRBV18,.,TRBJ1-1,TGTGCCAGCTCACCACGGCTGAACACTGAAGCTTTCTTT,CASSPRLNTEAFF
TRBV28,.,TRBJ2-2,TGTGCCAGCAGTTTCCTCACCGGGGAGCTGTTTTTT,CASSFLTGELFF
TRBV4-1,TRBD1,TRBJ2-1,TGCGCCAGCAGCCAAGATAGTGGACAGGGAAGAATCTATGAGCAGTTCTTC,CASSQDSGQGRIYEQFF
TRBV6-4,TRBD2,TRBJ2-5,TGTGCCAGCAGTCCATCCGCGGGGGGCGAAGAGACCCAGTACTTC,CASSPSAGGEETQYF
TRBV25-1,TRBD1,TRBJ1-5,TGTGCCAGCAGTGCCACAGGGGGCTGGCAGCCCCAGCATTTT,CASSATGGWQPQHF